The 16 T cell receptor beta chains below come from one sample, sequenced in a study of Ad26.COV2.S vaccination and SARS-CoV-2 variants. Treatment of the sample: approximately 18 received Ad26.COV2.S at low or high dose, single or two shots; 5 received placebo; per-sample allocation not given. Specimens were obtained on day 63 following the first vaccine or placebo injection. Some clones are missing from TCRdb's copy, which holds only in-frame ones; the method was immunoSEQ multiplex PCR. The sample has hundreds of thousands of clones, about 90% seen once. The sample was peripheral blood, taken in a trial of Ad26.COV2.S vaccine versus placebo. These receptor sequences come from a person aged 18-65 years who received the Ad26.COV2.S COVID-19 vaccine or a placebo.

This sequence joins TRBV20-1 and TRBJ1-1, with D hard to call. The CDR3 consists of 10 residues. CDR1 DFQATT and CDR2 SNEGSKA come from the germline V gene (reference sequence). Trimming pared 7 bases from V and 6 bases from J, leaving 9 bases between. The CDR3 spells CSGDKAEAFF. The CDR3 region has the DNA TGCAGTGGTGATAAGGCTGAAGCTTTCTTT.

The CDR3 region is CAIKKDRTYNEQFF. DNA for the CDR3: TGTGCCATAAAAAAGGACAGGACCTACAATGAGCAGTTCTTC. The chain employs TRBV19 and TRBJ2-1; 7 positions agree with TRBD1. Per germline, CDR1 LNHDA and CDR2 SQIVND (reference sequence). The V segment lost 10 bases and the J segment 2 bases; nucleotides outside the gene matches: 8. The CDR3 length is 14 residues.

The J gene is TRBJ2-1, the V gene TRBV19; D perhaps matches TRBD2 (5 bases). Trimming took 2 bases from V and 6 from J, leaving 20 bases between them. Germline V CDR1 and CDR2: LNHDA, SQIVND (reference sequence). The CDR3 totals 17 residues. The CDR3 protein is CASSITYSSGSVNEQFF. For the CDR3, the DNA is TGTGCCAGTAGTATAACATATAGTTCGGGGTCTGTCAATGAGCAGTTCTTC.

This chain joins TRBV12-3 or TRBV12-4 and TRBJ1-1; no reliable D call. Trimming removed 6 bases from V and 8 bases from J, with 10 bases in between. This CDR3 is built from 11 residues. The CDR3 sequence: CASSRTEEAFF. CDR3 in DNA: TGTGCCAGCAGCCGCACGGAAGAAGCTTTCTTT.

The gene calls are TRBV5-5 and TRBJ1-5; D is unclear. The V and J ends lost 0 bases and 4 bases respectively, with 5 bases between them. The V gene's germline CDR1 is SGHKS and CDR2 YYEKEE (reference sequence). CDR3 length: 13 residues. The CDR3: CASSLGPNQPQHF. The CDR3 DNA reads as TGTGCCAGCAGCTTGGGACCAAATCAGCCCCAGCATTTT.

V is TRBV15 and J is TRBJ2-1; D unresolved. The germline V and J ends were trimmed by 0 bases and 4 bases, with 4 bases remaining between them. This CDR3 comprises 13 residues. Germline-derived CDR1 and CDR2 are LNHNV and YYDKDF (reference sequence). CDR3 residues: CATSRDVYNEQFF. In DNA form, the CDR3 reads TGTGCCACCAGCAGAGATGTGTACAATGAGCAGTTCTTC.

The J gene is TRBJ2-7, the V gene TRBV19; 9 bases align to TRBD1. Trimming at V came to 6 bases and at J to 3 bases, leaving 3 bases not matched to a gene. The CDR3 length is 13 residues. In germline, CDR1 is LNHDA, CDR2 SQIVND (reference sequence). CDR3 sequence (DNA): TGTGCCAGTAGCCGGGACAGGGACTACGAGCAGTACTTC. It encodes CASSRDRDYEQYF. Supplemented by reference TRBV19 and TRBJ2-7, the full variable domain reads DGGITQSPKYLFRKEGQNVTLSCEQNLNHDAMYWYRQDPGQGLRLIYYSQIVNDFQKGDIAEGYSVSREKKESFPLTVTSAQKNPTAFYLCASSRDRDYEQYFGPGTRLTVT.

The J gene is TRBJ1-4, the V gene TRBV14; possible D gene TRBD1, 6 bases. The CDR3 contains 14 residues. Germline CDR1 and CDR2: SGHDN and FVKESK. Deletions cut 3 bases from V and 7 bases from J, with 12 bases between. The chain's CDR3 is CASSQQGRSEKLFF. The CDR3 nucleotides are TGTGCCAGCAGCCAGCAGGGGAGGAGTGAAAAACTGTTTTTT. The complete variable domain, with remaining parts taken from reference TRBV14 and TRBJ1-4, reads EAGVTQFPSHSVIEKGQTVTLRCDPISGHDNLYWYRRVMGKEIKFLLHFVKESKQDESGMPNNRFLAERTGGTYSTLKVQPAELEDSGVYFCASSQQGRSEKLFFGSGTQLSVL.

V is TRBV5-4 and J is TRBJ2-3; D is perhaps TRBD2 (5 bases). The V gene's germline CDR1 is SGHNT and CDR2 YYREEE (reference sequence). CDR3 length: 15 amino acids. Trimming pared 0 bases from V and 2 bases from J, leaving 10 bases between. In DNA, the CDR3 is TGTGCCAGCAGCTTGGGAGGGCTGGACACAGATACGCAGTATTTT. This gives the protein CASSLGGLDTDTQYF. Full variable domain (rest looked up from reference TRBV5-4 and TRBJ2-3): ETGVTQSPTHLIKTRGQQVTLRCSSQSGHNTVSWYQQALGQGPQFIFQYYREEENGRGNFPPRFSGLQFPNYSSELNVNALELDDSALYLCASSLGGLDTDTQYFGPGTRLTVL.

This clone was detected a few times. Here the CDR3 DNA reads TGCGCCAGCAGCTTGGGTGGACACTCTGGAAACACCATATATTTT. It yields the protein CASSLGGHSGNTIYF. The chain joins TRBV5-1 to TRBJ1-3; a possible D gene is TRBD1 (5 bases). The CDR3 is 15 amino acids. Deletions cut 0 bases from V and 0 bases from J, with 7 bases between. Germline V gene data show CDR1 as SGHRS and CDR2 as YFSETQ.

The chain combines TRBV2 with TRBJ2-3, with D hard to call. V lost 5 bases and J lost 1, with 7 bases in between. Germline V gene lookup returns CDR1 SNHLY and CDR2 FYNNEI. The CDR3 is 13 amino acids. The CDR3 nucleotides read TGTGCCAGCAGTACCCAGGGCACAGATACGCAGTATTTT. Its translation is CASSTQGTDTQYF.

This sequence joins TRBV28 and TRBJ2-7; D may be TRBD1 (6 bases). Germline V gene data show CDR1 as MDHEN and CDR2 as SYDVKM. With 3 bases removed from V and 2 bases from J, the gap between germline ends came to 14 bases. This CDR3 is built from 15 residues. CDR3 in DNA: TGTGCCAGCAGTTTTAGGGGGACACGAACCTACGAGCAGTACTTC. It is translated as CASSFRGTRTYEQYF. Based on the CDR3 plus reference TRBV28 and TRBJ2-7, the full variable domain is DVKVTQSSRYLVKRTGEKVFLECVQDMDHENMFWYRQDPGLGLRLIYFSYDVKMKEKGDIPEGYSVSREKKERFSLILESASTNQTSMYLCASSFRGTRTYEQYFGPGTRLTVT.

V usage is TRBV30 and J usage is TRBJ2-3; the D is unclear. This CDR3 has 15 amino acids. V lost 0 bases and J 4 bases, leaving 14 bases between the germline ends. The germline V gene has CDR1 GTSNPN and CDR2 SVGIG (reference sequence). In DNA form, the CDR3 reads TGTGCCTGGAGTGTACTGTATGGTTCTGCAGATACGCAGTATTTT. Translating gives CAWSVLYGSADTQYF.

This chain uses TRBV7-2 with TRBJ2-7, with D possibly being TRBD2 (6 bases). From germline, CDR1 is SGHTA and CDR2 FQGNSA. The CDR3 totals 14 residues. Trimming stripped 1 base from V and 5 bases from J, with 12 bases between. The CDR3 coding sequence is TGTGCCAGCAGCTTAGGACTAGTCCAAGACGAGCAGTACTTC. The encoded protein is CASSLGLVQDEQYF.

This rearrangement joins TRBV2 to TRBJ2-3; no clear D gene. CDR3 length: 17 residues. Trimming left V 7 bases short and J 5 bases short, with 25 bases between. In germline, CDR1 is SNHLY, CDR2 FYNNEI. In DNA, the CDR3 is TGTGCCAGCAACGCCCACGTAGAAGCTTTAGGCAGAGATACGCAGTATTTT. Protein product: CASNAHVEALGRDTQYF.

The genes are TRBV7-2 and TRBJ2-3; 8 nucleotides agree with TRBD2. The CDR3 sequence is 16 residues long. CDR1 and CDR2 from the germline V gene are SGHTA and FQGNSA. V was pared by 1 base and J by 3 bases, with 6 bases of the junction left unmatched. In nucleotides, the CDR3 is TGTGCCAGCAGCTTAGGGGCGGGGGGAAGGACAGATACGCAGTATTTT. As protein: CASSLGAGGRTDTQYF. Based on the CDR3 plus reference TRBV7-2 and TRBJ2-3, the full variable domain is GAGVSQSPSNKVTEKGKDVELRCDPISGHTALYWYRQSLGQGLEFLIYFQGNSAPDKSGLPSDRFSAERTGGSVSTLTIQRTQQEDSAVYLCASSLGAGGRTDTQYFGPGTRLTVL.